This T cell receptor beta chain was obtained from a study of blood T cell repertoires in COVID-19. For the study at large: Samples representing acute and convalescent COVID-19 were sourced from the United States, Italy and Spain.

Trimming pared 7 bases from V and 8 bases from J, leaving 23 bases between. From germline, CDR1 is LNHDA and CDR2 SQIVND (reference sequence). This CDR3 comprises 15 residues. Source study methods: Estimation of nucleated cell counts was performed using reference gene primer amplification. Data came from immunoSEQ multiplex PCR; TCRdb stores just in-frame clones and leaves some out. V, J and clone size are taken as reported in that table, and D and trimming were inferred from the DNA itself. This repertoire shows tens of thousands of clones, 91% found once; its top ten account for 1.9%. The sample taken for sequencing was peripheral blood. This receptor was identified in a woman in her forties or fifties in a cohort sampled during active COVID-19. V is TRBV19 and J is TRBJ1-2; TRBD1 might be the D (5 bases). The CDR3 DNA reads TGTGCCAGTACCGAGGGGAGGACCAAAACGGGGGGCTACACCTTC. This encodes CASTEGRTKTGGYTF.